The source of this T cell receptor beta chain is a study of cytomegalovirus exposure and HLA in healthy donors. For the study at large: Researchers found that under 90% of almost 400 genotyped donors fell within the Caucasian-associated ancestry cluster. Broader study findings: It is likely that the observed cluster of highly shared sequence variants was a sequencing artifact.

PCR employed 60 Vbeta and 13 Jbeta primers. TCRdb's copy holds only in-frame clones and misses some; the assay was immunoSEQ multiplex PCR. The sample lists 110,000 to 150,000 clones; about 79% were seen once. Trimming removed 4 bases from V and 1 base from J, with 15 bases in between. The CDR3 is 15 residues long. In germline, CDR1 is SGDLS, CDR2 YYNGEE. This clone has just one count. Its matching antigen is unknown. This receptor was identified in a man aged 35-49 years in good health and CMV-seropositive. Sequencing was done on a sample of PBMCs. The chain joins TRBV9 to TRBJ2-7; D might be TRBD1 (6 bases). The CDR3 sequence is CASSPLGQGSYEQYF. Written as DNA, the CDR3 is TGTGCCAGCAGCCCGCTGGGACAAGGGTCCTACGAGCAGTACTTC.